This is a list of T cell receptor beta chains from one sample in a study of Graves' ophthalmopathy and Graves' hyperthyroidism. TCRdb processed the multiplex PCR reads anew with MiXCR; each CDR3 protein has one entry. This sample has hundreds of thousands of distinct CDR3 sequences, with about two fifths found just once. Sequencing used peripheral blood. The receptors were gathered from an adult man with Graves' ophthalmopathy. CDR3s include the opening cysteine and the closing phenylalanine or tryptophan. D genes are given only for firm matches. Clone sizes are given selectively: once, few, many, or a class where the clone is expanded.

. | TRBJ1-2 | many | 14 | TRBV10-3 | CASNLGQVGDGYTF | TGTGCCAGCAACCTTGGTCAGGTCGGCGATGGCTACACCTTC
. | TRBJ1-2 | . | 14 | TRBV10-3 | CAISYTRENYGYTF | TGTGCCATCAGTTATACCAGGGAGAACTATGGCTACACCTTC
TRBD2 | TRBJ2-1 | . | 15 | TRBV2 | CASRKLRGLGNEQFF | TGTGCCAGCAGGAAACTACGCGGACTAGGCAATGAGCAGTTCTTC
TRBD2 | TRBJ2-5 | . | 13 | TRBV12-3/TRBV12-4 | CAGVGGAKETQYF | TGTGCCGGCGTCGGGGGGGCAAAAGAGACCCAGTACTTC
. | TRBJ2-5 | many | 14 | TRBV11-2 | CASSLGLPRETQYF | TGTGCCAGCAGCTTAGGACTACCGCGGGAGACCCAGTACTTC
TRBD2 | TRBJ2-5 | once | 13 | TRBV29-1 | CTVASGLDETQYF | TGCACCGTAGCATCGGGACTAGATGAGACCCAGTACTTC
. | TRBJ1-2 | many | 11 | TRBV12-3/TRBV12-4 | CASSFAGDHTF | TGTGCCAGCAGTTTTGCTGGGGACCACACCTTC
. | TRBJ1-5 | . | 15 | TRBV6-5 | CASSVRGVYQETQHF | TGTGCCAGCAGCGTGAGGGGGGTCTACCAAGAGACCCAGCATTTT
. | TRBJ1-2 | many | 15 | TRBV2 | CASSEGGLQSRGYTF | TGTGCCAGCAGTGAAGGGGGGCTACAATCCCGGGGCTACACCTTC
. | TRBJ2-7 | few | 11 | TRBV30 | CAWSGHYEQYF | TGTGCCTGGAGTGGGCATTACGAGCAGTACTTC
. | TRBJ2-2 | . | 14 | TRBV7-8 | CASSFEGNTAELFF | TGTGCCAGCAGCTTCGAGGGGAACACCGCCGAGCTGTTTTTT
TRBD2 | TRBJ2-2 | . | 14 | TRBV29-1 | CSESSGRDTGELFF | TGCAGCGAGTCTAGCGGGAGGGACACCGGGGAGCTGTTTTTT
. | TRBJ1-2 | few | 13 | TRBV6-5 | CATLGGASYGYTF | TGTGCCACCCTGGGGGGGGCTAGCTATGGCTACACCTTC
. | TRBJ2-5 | many | 13 | TRBV15 | CATSSPPSETQYF | TGTGCCACCAGCAGCCCCCCCTCAGAGACCCAGTACTTC
TRBD2 | TRBJ2-1 | . | 12 | TRBV25-1 | CASSLRGDEQFF | TGTGCCAGCAGCTTACGGGGGGATGAGCAGTTCTTC
. | TRBJ1-3 | . | 14 | TRBV12-5 | CASGLLTLGNTIYF | TGTGCTAGTGGTTTGTTGACTTTAGGAAACACCATATATTTT
. | TRBJ1-5 | . | 14 | TRBV10-3 | CAISERGPNQPQHF | TGTGCCATCAGTGAGCGGGGCCCTAATCAGCCCCAGCATTTT
. | TRBJ2-6 | . | 20 | TRBV4-2 | CASSQDRGRARFSGANVLTF | TGTGCCAGCAGCCAAGATCGAGGCAGGGCTCGATTCTCTGGGGCCAACGTCCTGACTTTC
. | TRBJ1-4 | . | 19 | TRBV15 | CATSRDGGGQSATNEKLFF | TGTGCCACCAGCAGAGATGGGGGCGGGCAATCAGCAACTAATGAAAAACTGTTTTTT
. | TRBJ2-5 | . | 14 | TRBV29-1 | CSVVGAGHTETQYF | TGCAGCGTTGTGGGGGCGGGCCACACAGAGACCCAGTACTTC
TRBD2 | TRBJ2-5 | . | 19 | TRBV5-1 | CASSLPQNWLAGVQETQYF | TGCGCCAGCAGCTTGCCGCAGAACTGGCTAGCGGGAGTCCAAGAGACCCAGTACTTC
. | TRBJ2-7 | . | 16 | TRBV5-1 | CASSLDPGTLAYEQYF | TGCGCCAGCAGCTTGGATCCCGGGACTCTCGCCTACGAGCAGTACTTC
TRBD1 | TRBJ1-5 | . | 14 | TRBV12-3/TRBV12-4 | CASSSRQGYQPQHF | TGTGCCAGCAGTTCCCGACAGGGATATCAGCCCCAGCATTTT